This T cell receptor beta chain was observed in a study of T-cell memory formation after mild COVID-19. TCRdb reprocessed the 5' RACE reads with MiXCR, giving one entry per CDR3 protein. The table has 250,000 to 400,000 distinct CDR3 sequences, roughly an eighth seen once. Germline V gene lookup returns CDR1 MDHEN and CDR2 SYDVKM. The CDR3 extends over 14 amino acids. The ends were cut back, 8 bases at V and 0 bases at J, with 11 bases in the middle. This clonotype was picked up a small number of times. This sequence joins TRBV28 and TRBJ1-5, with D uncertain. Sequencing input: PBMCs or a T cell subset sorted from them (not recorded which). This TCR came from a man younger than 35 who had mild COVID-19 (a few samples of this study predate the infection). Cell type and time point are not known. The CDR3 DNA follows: TGTGCCAGCCACAGAACAAATAGCAATCAGCCCCAGCATTTT. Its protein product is CASHRTNSNQPQHF.